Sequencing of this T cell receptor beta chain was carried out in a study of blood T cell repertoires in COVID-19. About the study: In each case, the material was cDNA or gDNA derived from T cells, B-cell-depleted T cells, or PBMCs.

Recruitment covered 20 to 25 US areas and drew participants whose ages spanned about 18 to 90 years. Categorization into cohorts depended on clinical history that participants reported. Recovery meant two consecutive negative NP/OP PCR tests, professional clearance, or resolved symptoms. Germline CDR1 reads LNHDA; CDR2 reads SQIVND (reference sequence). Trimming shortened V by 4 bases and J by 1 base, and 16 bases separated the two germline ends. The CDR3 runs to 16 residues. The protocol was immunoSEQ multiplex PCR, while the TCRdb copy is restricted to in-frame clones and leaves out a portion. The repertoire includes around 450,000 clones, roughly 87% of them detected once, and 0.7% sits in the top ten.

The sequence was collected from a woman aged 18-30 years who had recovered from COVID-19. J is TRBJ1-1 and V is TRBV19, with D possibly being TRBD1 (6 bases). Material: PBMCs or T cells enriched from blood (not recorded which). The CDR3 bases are TGTGCCAGTAGTACCCTCCCAGGACAGAAGAACACTGAAGCTTTCTTT. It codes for CASSTLPGQKNTEAFF.